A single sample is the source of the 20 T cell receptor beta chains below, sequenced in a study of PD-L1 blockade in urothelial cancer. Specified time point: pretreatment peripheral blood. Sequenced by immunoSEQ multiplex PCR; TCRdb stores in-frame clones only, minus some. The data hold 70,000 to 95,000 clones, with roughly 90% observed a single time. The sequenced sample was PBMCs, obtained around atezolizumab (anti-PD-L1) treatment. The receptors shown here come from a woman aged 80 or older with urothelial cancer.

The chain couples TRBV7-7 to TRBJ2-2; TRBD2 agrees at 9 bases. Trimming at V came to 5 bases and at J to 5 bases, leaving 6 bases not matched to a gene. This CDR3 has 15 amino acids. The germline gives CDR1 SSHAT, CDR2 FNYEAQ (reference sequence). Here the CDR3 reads CASSQREVNTGELFF. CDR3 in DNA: TGTGCCAGCAGCCAGCGGGAGGTGAATACCGGGGAGCTGTTTTTT.

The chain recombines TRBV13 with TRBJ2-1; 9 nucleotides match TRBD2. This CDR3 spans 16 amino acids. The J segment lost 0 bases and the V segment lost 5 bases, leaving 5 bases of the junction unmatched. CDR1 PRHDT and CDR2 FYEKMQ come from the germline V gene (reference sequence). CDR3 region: CASSGEAGGSYNEQFF. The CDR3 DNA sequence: TGTGCCAGCAGCGGGGAAGCGGGAGGCTCCTACAATGAGCAGTTCTTC.

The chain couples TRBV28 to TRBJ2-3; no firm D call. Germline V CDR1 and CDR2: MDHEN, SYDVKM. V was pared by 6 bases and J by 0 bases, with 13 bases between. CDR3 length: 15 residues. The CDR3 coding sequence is TGTGCCAGCAGCAAAATACCGACTAGCACAGATACGCAGTATTTT. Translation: CASSKIPTSTDTQYF.

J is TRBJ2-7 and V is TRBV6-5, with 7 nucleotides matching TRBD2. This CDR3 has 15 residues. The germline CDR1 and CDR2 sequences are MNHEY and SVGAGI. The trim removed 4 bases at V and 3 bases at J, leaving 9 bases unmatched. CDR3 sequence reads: CASSSGGRTLYEQYF. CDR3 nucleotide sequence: TGTGCCAGCAGTTCGGGGGGTCGGACCCTCTACGAGCAGTACTTC.

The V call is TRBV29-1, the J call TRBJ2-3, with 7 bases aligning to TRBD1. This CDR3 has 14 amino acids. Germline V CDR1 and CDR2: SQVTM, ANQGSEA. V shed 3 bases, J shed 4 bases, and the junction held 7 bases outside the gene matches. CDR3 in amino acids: CSVDETGWPDTQYF. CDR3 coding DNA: TGCAGCGTTGACGAGACAGGGTGGCCAGATACGCAGTATTTT.

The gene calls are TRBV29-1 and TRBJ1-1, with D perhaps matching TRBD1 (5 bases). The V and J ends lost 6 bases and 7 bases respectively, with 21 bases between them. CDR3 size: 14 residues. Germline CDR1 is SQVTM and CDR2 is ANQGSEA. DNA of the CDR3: TGCAGCGTGGTGGGAGGGGCAGGTAGTCGTGAAGCTTTCTTT. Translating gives CSVVGGAGSREAFF. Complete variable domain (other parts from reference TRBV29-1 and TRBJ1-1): SAVISQKPSRDICQRGTSLTIQCQVDSQVTMMFWYRQQPGQSLTLIATANQGSEATYESGFVIDKFPISRPNLTFSTLTVSNMSPEDSSIYLCSVVGGAGSREAFFGQGTRLTVV.

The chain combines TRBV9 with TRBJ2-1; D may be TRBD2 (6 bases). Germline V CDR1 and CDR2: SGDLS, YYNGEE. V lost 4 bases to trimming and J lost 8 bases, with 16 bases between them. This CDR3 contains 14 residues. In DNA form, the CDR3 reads TGTGCCAGCAGCACAGTGACTAGTTTCCATGAGCAGTTCTTC. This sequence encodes CASSTVTSFHEQFF.

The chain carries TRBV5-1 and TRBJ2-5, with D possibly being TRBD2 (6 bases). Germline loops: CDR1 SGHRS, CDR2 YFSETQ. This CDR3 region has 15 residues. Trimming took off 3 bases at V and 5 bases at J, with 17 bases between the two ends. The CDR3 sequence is CASSSGLTVSETQYF. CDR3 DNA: TGCGCCAGCAGCTCGGGACTTACGGTGTCGGAGACCCAGTACTTC.

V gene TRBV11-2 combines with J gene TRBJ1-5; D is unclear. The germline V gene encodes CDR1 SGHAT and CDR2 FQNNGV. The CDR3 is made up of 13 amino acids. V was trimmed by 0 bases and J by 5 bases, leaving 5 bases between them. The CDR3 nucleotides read TGTGCCAGCAGCTTAGATCGCGATCAGCCCCAGCATTTT. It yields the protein CASSLDRDQPQHF.

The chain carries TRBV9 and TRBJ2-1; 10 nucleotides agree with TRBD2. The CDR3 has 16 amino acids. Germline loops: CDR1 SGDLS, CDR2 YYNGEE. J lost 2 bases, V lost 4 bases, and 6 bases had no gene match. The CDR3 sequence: CASSSLSGRAYNEQFF. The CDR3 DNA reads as TGTGCCAGCAGCAGTTTAAGCGGGAGGGCCTACAATGAGCAGTTCTTC.

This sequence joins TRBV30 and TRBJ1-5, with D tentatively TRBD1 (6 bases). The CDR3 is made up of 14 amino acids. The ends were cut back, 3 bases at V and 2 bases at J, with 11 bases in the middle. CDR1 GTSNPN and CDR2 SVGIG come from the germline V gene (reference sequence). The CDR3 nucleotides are TGTGCCTGGAGCGATGGACAGCGCAATCAGCCCCAGCATTTT. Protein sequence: CAWSDGQRNQPQHF.

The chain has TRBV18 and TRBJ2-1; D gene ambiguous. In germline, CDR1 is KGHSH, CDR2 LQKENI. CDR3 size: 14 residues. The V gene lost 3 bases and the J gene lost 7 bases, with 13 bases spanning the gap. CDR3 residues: CASSPPRSWNEQFF. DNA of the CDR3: TGTGCCAGCTCACCCCCTAGAAGTTGGAATGAGCAGTTCTTC.

CDR3: CASSTGGAVNTEAFF. DNA of the CDR3: TGTGCCAGTAGTACGGGAGGGGCCGTGAACACTGAAGCTTTCTTT. The chain recombines TRBV19 with TRBJ1-1; possibly TRBD1 for D (5 bases). Trimming pared 4 bases from V and 0 bases from J, leaving 12 bases between. The V gene's germline CDR1 is LNHDA and CDR2 SQIVND (reference sequence). The CDR3 consists of 15 residues.

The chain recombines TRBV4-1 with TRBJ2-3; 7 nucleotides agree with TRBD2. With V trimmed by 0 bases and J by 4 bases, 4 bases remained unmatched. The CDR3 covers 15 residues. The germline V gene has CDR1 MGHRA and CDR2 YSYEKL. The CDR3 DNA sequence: TGCGCCAGCAGCCAAGAGTCGAGCGGGGCAGATACGCAGTATTTT. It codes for CASSQESSGADTQYF.

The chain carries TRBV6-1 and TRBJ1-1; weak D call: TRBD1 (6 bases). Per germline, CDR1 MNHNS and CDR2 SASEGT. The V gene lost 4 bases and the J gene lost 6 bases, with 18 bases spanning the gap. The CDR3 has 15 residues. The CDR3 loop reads CASSARDTGFPEAFF. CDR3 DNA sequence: TGTGCCAGCAGTGCTCGGGACACCGGATTTCCTGAAGCTTTCTTT.

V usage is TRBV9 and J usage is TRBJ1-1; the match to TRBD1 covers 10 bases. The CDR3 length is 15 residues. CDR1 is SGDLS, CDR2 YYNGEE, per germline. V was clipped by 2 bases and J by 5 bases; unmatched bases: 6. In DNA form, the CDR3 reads TGTGCCAGCAGCGTGTCGACAGGGGGCCAGACTGAAGCTTTCTTT. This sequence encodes CASSVSTGGQTEAFF.

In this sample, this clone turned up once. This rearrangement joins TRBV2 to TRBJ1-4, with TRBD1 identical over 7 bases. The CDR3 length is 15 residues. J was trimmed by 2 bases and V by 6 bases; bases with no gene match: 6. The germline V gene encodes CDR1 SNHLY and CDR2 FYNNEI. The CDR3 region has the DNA TGTGCCAGCAGACCCCTCAGGGGGACTAATGAAAAACTGTTTTTT. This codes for CASRPLRGTNEKLFF.

The CDR3 spells CASSVAARWAGRYNEQFF. Written as DNA, the CDR3 is TGTGCCAGCAGCGTAGCCGCCAGGTGGGCGGGACGCTACAATGAGCAGTTCTTC. The rearrangement links TRBV9 to TRBJ2-1; D possibly corresponds to TRBD2 (6 bases). The V and J ends lost 0 bases and 3 bases respectively, with 19 bases between them. Germline assignment: CDR1 SGDLS and CDR2 YYNGEE. This CDR3 region has 18 residues.

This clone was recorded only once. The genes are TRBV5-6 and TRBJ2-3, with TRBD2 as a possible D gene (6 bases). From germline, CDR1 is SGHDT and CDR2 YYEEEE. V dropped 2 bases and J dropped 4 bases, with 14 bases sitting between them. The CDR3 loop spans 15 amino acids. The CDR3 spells CASSLTGSRSDTQYF. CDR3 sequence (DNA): TGTGCCAGCAGCTTAACCGGGAGTAGATCAGATACGCAGTATTTT.

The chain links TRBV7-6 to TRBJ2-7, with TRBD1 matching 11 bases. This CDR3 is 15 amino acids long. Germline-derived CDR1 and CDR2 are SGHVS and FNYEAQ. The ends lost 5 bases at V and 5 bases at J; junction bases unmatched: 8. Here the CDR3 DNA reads TGTGCCAGCAGCGGAGGGACAGGGGGTTTGAACGAGCAGTACTTC. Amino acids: CASSGGTGGLNEQYF.